This record covers a single TCR beta chain. Its cognate antigen is unknown. The sample is drawn from a study of T-cell memory formation after mild COVID-19. Looking at the study overall: For the most part, TCR clusters were specific to one donor. Overall study results and limits: Pre-infection memory already had some responding clones, implying cross-reactive memory joined. Contracting CD4+ clones sat mainly in CM and EM; CD8+ in EMRA.

UMIs and sample barcodes were carried by the TCR alpha and TCR beta cDNA libraries that 5'RACE produced using constant-segment primers. TCRdb reprocessed the 5' RACE reads via MiXCR and lists one record per CDR3 protein. The repertoire has 470,000 or so distinct CDR3 sequences, around 25% of them found once; the top ten carry approximately 13%. CDR1 and CDR2 (germline): KGHDR, SFDVKD. J lost 0 bases, V lost 9 bases, and 3 bases had no gene match. The CDR3 runs to 14 residues. The chain links TRBV24-1 to TRBJ1-5; 8 bases map to TRBD1. The source material was PBMCs or a T cell subset sorted from them (not recorded which). The clonotype originates from an adult woman who had mild COVID-19 (a few samples of this study predate the infection). Cell type and time point are not known. The CDR3 reads CATQGASSNQPQHF. CDR3 sequence (DNA): TGTGCCACCCAGGGGGCCAGTAGCAATCAGCCCCAGCATTTT.